The sequence of this T cell receptor (beta chain) was determined in a study of beta chain features in type 1 diabetes (dated by TCRdb to the late 2010s). In the study overall: No differences in mean age, gender distribution, total cell number or subset yield were found between patients and healthy donors. Across all samples, fewer than 110,000,000 sorted cells were examined, and cell number per subset correlated strongly with RNA yield. The study compared TCRB repertoires of sorted circulating CD4+ T cell subsets between recently diagnosed type 1 diabetes patients and matched healthy donors. Regulatory and stem cell-like memory subsets were obtained from only 8 patients and roughly 8 healthy donors, while naive and central memory subsets were obtained from all 28 donors. Points the paper makes about the study in general: Sequencing cDNA rather than genomic DNA could over-represent highly expressing activated cells, although activation and CD3 levels did not differ between groups. HLA sub-analyses involved small numbers of individuals, so any influence of HLA type on TCRB rearrangement remained unresolved. Fewer insertions and more nucleotide deletions at VDJ recombination sites were observed in patients with type 1 diabetes, implying thymic rearrangement abnormalities. Type 1 diabetes patients showed a moderate but significant shortening of TCRB CDR3 length in all four CD4+ subsets. Naive, central memory and regulatory TCRB repertoires appeared more similar among patients than among healthy donors. Shorter templates might have been favored by PCR, but patient and control samples were amplified and corrected together, so both groups would have been affected equally by any skew.

The entire isolated RNA was reverse transcribed using the High Capacity cDNA Reverse Transcription Kit, and thus expressed TCRB transcripts were sequenced. Deep immunoSEQ sequencing was performed on naive, central memory and regulatory T cell samples, with an average of around 3.4 million total reads per sample. Sorted cells were lysed in RLT buffer and RNA was extracted with DNase-treated RNeasy Micro or Mini kits, depending on cell number. To prevent cross-contamination, every cell subset was processed on its own, while patient and healthy donor samples were processed together. The immunoSEQ multiplex PCR was used to amplify TCRB sequences from cDNA, generating 87-bp fragments that spanned the CDR3 region. Sequencing of the amplicons was performed on the Illumina HiSeq platform. The source study handled its data this way. PCR bias was corrected computationally using synthetic template baselines, and reads within Hamming distance 2 were collapsed, with unmergeable singletons discarded. Reads were aligned to IMGT to assign V, D and J genes, CDR3 length, and insertions or deletions at six rearrangement sites. Within each subset, clonotype counts were normalized to sorted cell number, after which true diversity and Gini coefficients were computed with the tcR R package. Repertoire sharing was quantified using the overlap coefficient calculated on TCRB nucleotide sequences. Out-of-frame TCRB sequences from naive cells were analyzed as a proxy for the pre-selection repertoire. TCRdb carries this immuneACCESS record with in-frame sequences only. Its versions omit some clonotypes, under half of them owing to an unresolved V gene in the studies checked, with the rest unexplained. V, J and clone size derive from that table, while D and trimming were established from the DNA sequence. This sample holds approximately 250,000 clones; under 13% were observed only once. The ten largest make up 0.017% of the sample.

From the germline V gene (reference sequence), CDR1 is GTSNPN and CDR2 is SVGIG. Deletion took 5 bases off V and 5 bases off J, with a span of 12 bases between the germline ends. Spanning cysteine to phenylalanine, the CDR3 consists of 12 amino acids. Only the CDR3 region is kept as DNA, spanning 36 bases read in frame from base 1. In its sample, this clone was seen a few times. It lacks a known antigen. Base qualities are missing; no much larger clone stands one base away. A single peripheral blood draw of approximately 120 mL on average was collected from each donor into heparinised tubes. A BD FACSAria II was used to sort naive, central memory, regulatory and stem cell-like memory CD4+ T cells with a panel that included CD45RO, CCR7, CD25, CD127, CD95 and CD27. All sorted populations exceeded 95% purity. PBMCs were separated immediately by Lymphoprep density gradient centrifugation and were stained directly, without being cultured. So that batch effects would be minimized, each experiment stained and sorted samples in pairs, pairing one healthy donor with one patient.

The sample taken for sequencing was naive CD4+ T cells from blood. This sample's cell subset or site label indicates: true naive CD4+ T cells. The TCR comes from a man aged 25-40 years with type 1 diabetes. The rearranged segments are TRBV30 and TRBJ2-5; no D gene call is confident. The nucleotide sequence is TGTGCCTGGGACACCACCGAGGAGACCCAGTACTTC. This yields the protein CAWDTTEETQYF.